This record concerns one T cell receptor beta chain sequence. The antigen is not known. This entry comes from a study of T cells in Graves' hyperthyroidism and ophthalmopathy. Whole-study results and caveats: Ophthalmopathy stood apart from stable hyperthyroidism in a 13 V-J model.

The CDR3 is made up of 15 amino acids. Germline CDR1 reads MRHNA; CDR2 reads SNTAGT. RNA transcripts yielded amplified TCR beta CDR3 regions. TCR CDR3 regions were first amplified by RT-PCR with HTBI primers. Using its own MiXCR run on the multiplex PCR reads, TCRdb lists one record per CDR3 protein. The sample carries about 520,000 distinct CDR3 sequences, around 22% recorded once. The chain couples TRBV6-4 to TRBJ2-7, with D unclear. The sequence was collected from a woman in her twenties or thirties with Graves' ophthalmopathy. Sequencing was performed on blood. The CDR3 sequence: CGLGEERGGDYEQYF. The CDR3 coding sequence is TGTGGACTCGGAGAAGAAAGAGGCGGAGACTACGAGCAGTACTTC.